One and the same sample provided the 25 T cell receptor beta chains below, sequenced in a study of blood T cells in healthy people across ages. It was with a sample-barcoded 5' primer and a J-beta primer mix that a second PCR of roughly 6 to 12 cycles was run. TCRdb recomputed calls from the 5' RACE reads with MiXCR, one row per CDR3 protein. Of more than 1.4 million distinct CDR3 sequences listed, 40% to 50% are singletons. Sequenced sample: blood. These receptors were taken from a woman between 18 and 29 years old in good health.

The chain links TRBV14 to TRBJ2-5; D is unclear. The CDR3 is 11 residues long. Trimming took 5 bases from V and 6 from J, leaving 7 bases between them. The germline gives CDR1 SGHDN, CDR2 FVKESK. CDR3 region: CASSADKTQYF. CDR3 DNA: TGTGCCAGCAGCGCCGACAAGACCCAGTACTTC. Filled out from reference TRBV14 and TRBJ2-5, the complete variable domain reads EAGVTQFPSHSVIEKGQTVTLRCDPISGHDNLYWYRRVMGKEIKFLLHFVKESKQDESGMPNNRFLAERTGGTYSTLKVQPAELEDSGVYFCASSADKTQYFGPGTRLLVL.

The V call is TRBV3-1, the J call TRBJ2-1; unclear D gene. Germline V gives CDR1 LGHDT, CDR2 YNNKEL (reference sequence). V gave up 1 base and J gave up 12 bases, with 10 bases separating them. The CDR3 runs 12 residues. The CDR3 is CASSQGLTMQFF. As DNA, the CDR3 is TGTGCCAGCAGCCAAGGTCTAACCATGCAGTTCTTC.

The CDR3 protein is CASTTGNWGDEQYF. The CDR3 region has the DNA TGTGCCAGCACTACTGGGAATTGGGGCGATGAGCAGTACTTC. The V and J genes are TRBV6-5 and TRBJ2-5; maybe TRBD1 (5 bases). The CDR3 has 14 residues. Trimming removed 7 bases at V and 11 bases at J, with 23 bases between. The germline gives CDR1 MNHEY, CDR2 SVGAGI.

The chain carries TRBV20-1 and TRBJ1-2, with D possibly matching TRBD1 (5 bases). The CDR3 totals 14 residues. Deletions cut 3 bases from V and 4 bases from J, with 15 bases between. The V gene's germline CDR1 is DFQATT and CDR2 SNEGSKA (reference sequence). This CDR3 reads CSASGGPNPYGYTF. The DNA of the CDR3 is TGCAGTGCTAGCGGGGGACCCAACCCCTATGGCTACACCTTC.

The chain has TRBV2 and TRBJ2-1; D is uncertain. This CDR3 is built from 15 residues. Per the germline V gene, CDR1 is SNHLY and CDR2 is FYNNEI. The V gene lost 2 bases and the J gene lost 0 bases, with 8 bases spanning the gap. The CDR3, as DNA: TGTGCCAGCAGTGAACAAAGGGTCTCCTACAATGAGCAGTTCTTC. The encoded protein is CASSEQRVSYNEQFF.

This clonotype was picked up a small number of times. This chain uses TRBV29-1 with TRBJ1-5; maybe TRBD1 (6 bases). Trimming stripped 4 bases from V and 5 bases from J, with 9 bases between. Germline V CDR1 and CDR2: SQVTM, ANQGSEA. The CDR3 runs to 12 residues. The CDR3 reads CSVGTVDQPQHF. The CDR3 DNA reads TGCAGCGTTGGGACAGTCGATCAGCCCCAGCATTTT.

Turning to this clonotype: Sequence at one end of the junction differs from germline and may be a read error. DNA of the CDR3: TGTGCCAGCAAAGCTGTCGGGAGCACAGAAACGCAGAATTTT. Residues: CASKAVGSTETQNF. The chain employs TRBV25-1 and TRBJ2-3; tentatively, D is TRBD2 (6 bases). CDR3 size: 14 residues. Per the germline V gene, CDR1 is MGHDK and CDR2 is SYGVNS.

This clonotype was seen only a few times. The V and J genes are TRBV4-2 and TRBJ2-2; no firm D call. Trimming pared 1 base from V and 5 bases from J, leaving 5 bases between. The germline CDR1 and CDR2 sequences are LGHNA and YNFKEQ. The CDR3 runs to 13 residues. This CDR3 reads CASSQAETGELFF. In nucleotides, the CDR3 is TGTGCCAGCAGCCAAGCGGAAACCGGGGAGCTGTTTTTT.

The chain couples TRBV19 to TRBJ2-5; no clear D. The ends were cut back, 4 bases at V and 7 bases at J, with 16 bases in the middle. This CDR3 comprises 14 residues. The germline CDR1 and CDR2 sequences are LNHDA and SQIVND (reference sequence). CDR3 amino acids: CASSRQSFFGTQYF. The CDR3 DNA follows: TGTGCCAGTAGTAGACAATCTTTCTTTGGGACCCAGTACTTC.

The chain couples TRBV3-1 to TRBJ1-1; unclear D gene. Trimming left V 6 bases short and J 3 bases short, with 14 bases between. Germline CDR1 is LGHDT and CDR2 is YNNKEL (reference sequence). The CDR3 has 14 amino acids. CDR3 sequence (DNA): TGTGCCAGCAGGTTAGCAGACACCTACACTGAAGCTTTCTTT. It yields the protein CASRLADTYTEAFF.

In its sample, this clonotype was seen a few times. The V call is TRBV5-6, the J call TRBJ1-1, with D possibly matching TRBD1 (5 bases). Between the trimmed V and J ends, which lost 0 bases and 1 base, there was a span of 10 bases. CDR3 length equals 15 residues. The germline V gene has CDR1 SGHDT and CDR2 YYEEEE. CDR3 amino acids: CASSLVVGQNTEAFF. The CDR3 DNA reads TGTGCCAGCAGCTTGGTCGTGGGGCAGAACACTGAAGCTTTCTTT.

The V gene is TRBV18, the J gene TRBJ1-1; the D is unclear. The V end lost 5 bases, the J end lost 3 bases, and 10 bases lay between the germline ends. The CDR3 is 13 residues long. CDR1 and CDR2 (germline): KGHSH, LQKENI. The CDR3 sequence is CASSIHRDTEAFF. The CDR3 DNA is TGTGCCAGCTCAATACACCGTGACACTGAAGCTTTCTTT.

This chain links TRBV27 with TRBJ2-1, with 10 bases identical to TRBD2. The DNA end is a closer match to TRBJ2-7, so the J assignment may be wrong. The V gene's germline CDR1 is MNHEY and CDR2 SMNVEV (reference sequence). There are 19 residues in the CDR3. In DNA form, the CDR3 reads TGTGCCAGCAGCCCATTCAGTAGCGGGGGGTCAGCTATTTACAATGAGCAGTACTTC. Translation gives CASSPFSSGGSAIYNEQYF.

This clonotype was counted a single time. The chain uses TRBV19 and TRBJ2-1, with D possibly matching TRBD2 (5 bases). Trimming cost V 3 bases and J 7 bases, with 7 bases left between them. This CDR3 is built from 12 residues. The V gene's germline CDR1 is LNHDA and CDR2 SQIVND (reference sequence). CDR3 sequence (DNA): TGTGCCAGTAGTATGAGGGAGAATGAGCAGTTCTTC. Its protein product is CASSMRENEQFF.

This clonotype turned up a few times. V is TRBV6-5 and J is TRBJ2-1, with TRBD1 as a possible D gene (6 bases). This CDR3 is built from 12 residues. CDR1 and CDR2 (germline): MNHEY, SVGAGI. The V end was cut by 5 bases, the J end by 12 bases, with 14 bases between. As DNA, the CDR3 is TGTGCCAGCAGTCCGGACAGTTTACTGCAGTTCTTC. Protein product: CASSPDSLLQFF.

The chain uses TRBV4-2 and TRBJ2-5, with 11 bases identical to TRBD1. V lost 1 base and J lost 2; bases outside the gene matches: 3. The CDR3 sequence is 16 residues long. In germline, CDR1 is LGHNA, CDR2 YNFKEQ. CDR3 sequence: CASSQGDRGKQETQYF. DNA of the CDR3: TGTGCCAGCAGCCAAGGGGACAGGGGGAAGCAAGAGACCCAGTACTTC.

This chain joins TRBV21-1 and TRBJ2-7; the table's D call, TRBD2, was not checked against the DNA. TRBV21-1 constitutes a pseudogene. The CDR3 contains 15 residues. CDR3 nucleotide sequence: TGTGCCAGCAACCCAGGACTAGCGGCATACAATGAGCAGTACTTC. This encodes CASNPGLAAYNEQYF.

This clonotype has only one observation. This sequence joins TRBV4-1 and TRBJ2-1, with TRBD2 identical over 15 bases. The trim removed 4 bases at V and 0 bases at J, leaving 10 bases unmatched. CDR3 length: 20 amino acids. The germline gives CDR1 MGHRA, CDR2 YSYEKL. CDR3 in amino acids: CASSPFPGLAGGNSYNEQFF. CDR3 DNA sequence: TGCGCCAGCAGCCCGTTCCCGGGACTAGCGGGGGGAAACTCCTACAATGAGCAGTTCTTC.

This clonotype was counted only a few times. This chain links TRBV9 with TRBJ1-1; TRBD1 is a possible D gene (5 bases). V shed 2 bases and J shed 0 bases, with 26 bases lying between them. This CDR3 has 20 residues. Germline-derived CDR1 and CDR2 are SGDLS and YYNGEE. CDR3 in amino acids: CASSVPQTGPRTMMNTEAFF. DNA of the CDR3: TGTGCCAGCAGCGTCCCCCAAACGGGGCCAAGGACCATGATGAACACTGAAGCTTTCTTT.

This clonotype was counted a single time. Mismatch with germline at one junction end may stem from a read error. The rearrangement joins TRBV10-3 to TRBJ2-3, with TRBD2 identical over 14 bases. This CDR3 is built from 15 residues. Looked up from germline, CDR1 is ENHRY and CDR2 is SYGVKD. CDR3 sequence (DNA): TGTGCCGTCAGTGGGACTAGCGGGGGTACAGATACGCAGTATTTT. Translated: CAVSGTSGGTDTQYF.

This clonotype was picked up one time. The rearrangement joins TRBV20-1 to TRBJ2-1, with D perhaps TRBD1 (6 bases). The length of the CDR3 is 12 residues. Germline V gives CDR1 DFQATT, CDR2 SNEGSKA (reference sequence). V was pared by 6 bases and J by 7 bases, with 13 bases between. The CDR3 DNA sequence: TGCAGTGCCACGCCTCAGGGGAATGAGCAGTTCTTC. It specifies CSATPQGNEQFF.

The table lists this clonotype with a few counts. The chain is built from TRBV7-9 and TRBJ2-6, with D maybe TRBD1 (7 bases). This CDR3 contains 15 residues. V dropped 7 bases and J dropped 2 bases, with 12 bases sitting between them. In germline, CDR1 is SEHNR, CDR2 FQNEAQ (reference sequence). CDR3 sequence: CASTRGAAGANVLTF. CDR3 DNA: TGTGCCAGCACCAGGGGGGCTGCTGGGGCCAACGTCCTGACTTTC.

V gene TRBV20-1 combines with J gene TRBJ1-2; 7 nucleotides line up with TRBD1. This CDR3 has 14 residues. CDR1 and CDR2 from the germline V gene are DFQATT and SNEGSKA (reference sequence). V lost 0 bases to trimming and J lost 7 bases; unmatched junction nucleotides: 8. The DNA of the CDR3 is TGCAGTGCTAGAGAAGGAGGGACAGCCCTTGGCTACACCTTC. Translated, it gives CSAREGGTALGYTF.

The chain has TRBV7-2 and TRBJ2-3; 11 bases align to TRBD2. The V segment lost 3 bases and the J segment 0 bases; nucleotides outside the gene matches: 2. CDR1 is SGHTA, CDR2 FQGNSA, per germline. This CDR3 is 16 amino acids long. CDR3 in DNA: TGTGCCAGCAGCTTGACTAGCGGGATTAGCACAGATACGCAGTATTTT. Translated, it gives CASSLTSGISTDTQYF.

This chain's CDR3 is CASSLSSQANYGYTF. CDR3 coding DNA: TGTGCCAGCAGTTTATCGAGCCAGGCTAACTATGGCTACACCTTC. The rearrangement uses TRBV27 and TRBJ1-2; D is ambiguous. The ends were cut back, 0 bases at V and 0 bases at J, with 8 bases in the middle. The CDR3 length is 15 residues. Looked up from germline, CDR1 is MNHEY and CDR2 is SMNVEV (reference sequence).